A selection of T cell receptor beta chains follows, all from one sample in a study of blood T cells in healthy people across ages. MiXCR was run by TCRdb on the 5' RACE reads, yielding one entry per CDR3 protein. The table records about 1.8 million distinct CDR3 sequences, 49% of them present only once. Sequencing input: blood. These receptor sequences come from a woman aged 40 to 55 in good health. Both conserved end residues are part of each CDR3. Each record gives: clone size, D gene, J gene, V gene, CDR3 protein, CDR3 DNA. A D gene is named only where the DNA matches it firmly. Size is omitted from some rows. Given values are once, few, many or a class for expanded clones.

>once|.|TRBJ1-6|TRBV5-6
CASTAWGGNSPLHF
TGTGCCAGCACCGCTTGGGGGGGTAATTCACCCCTCCACTTT
>.|.|TRBJ2-6|TRBV5-6
CASSLAPSSGANVLTF
TGTGCCAGCAGCTTAGCCCCCAGCTCTGGGGCCAACGTCCTGACTTTC
>.|TRBD1|TRBJ2-7|TRBV12-3/TRBV12-4
CASSKDRGNDEQYF
TGTGCCAGCAGCAAGGACAGGGGGAACGATGAGCAGTACTTC
>once|TRBD1|TRBJ2-3|TRBV5-4
CASSPNFKTGMDTQYF
TGTGCCAGCAGCCCTAATTTTAAGACAGGGATGGATACGCAGTATTTT
>.|TRBD1|TRBJ1-5|TRBV7-2
CASSSGQGGGHQPQHF
TGTGCCAGCAGCTCCGGACAGGGTGGGGGACATCAGCCCCAGCATTTT
>few|TRBD2|TRBJ2-5|TRBV15
CATSRDETSGMRETQYF
TGTGCCACCAGCAGAGATGAGACTAGCGGAATGAGGGAGACCCAGTACTTC
>.|TRBD1|TRBJ1-2|TRBV28
CASGGQGPPYGYTF
TGTGCCAGCGGTGGACAGGGGCCACCATATGGCTACACCTTC
>.|TRBD1|TRBJ2-7|TRBV20-1
CSGYLPRQGSYPSSYEQYF
TGCAGTGGGTATTTGCCCCGACAGGGGTCCTACCCTAGCTCCTACGAGCAGTACTTC
>.|.|TRBJ2-5|TRBV6-5
CASSYGTGTYQETQYF
TGTGCCAGCAGTTACGGTACAGGGACTTATCAGGAGACCCAGTACTTC
>.|TRBD1|TRBJ2-7|TRBV6-2/TRBV6-3
CASSFDPDRGRYEQYF
TGTGCCAGCAGCTTCGACCCTGACAGGGGAAGGTACGAGCAGTACTTC
>many|.|TRBJ2-5|TRBV5-1
CASSLEDRQETQYF
TGTGCCAGCAGCTTGGAGGACAGACAAGAGACCCAGTACTTC
>few|TRBD1|TRBJ2-5|TRBV27
CASSRYGTGMLETQYF
TGTGCCAGCAGTCGCTATGGGACAGGGATGTTAGAGACCCAGTACTTC
>.|.|TRBJ2-5|TRBV9
CASSVGSSRGETQYF
TGTGCCAGCAGCGTAGGGTCTAGCCGGGGGGAGACCCAGTACTTC
>.|.|TRBJ1-5|TRBV20-1
CSAEQAAGNQPQHF
TGCAGTGCAGAACAGGCGGCGGGCAATCAGCCCCAGCATTTT
>few|.|TRBJ1-1|TRBV4-1
CASSQDEPRGVNTEAFF
TGCGCCAGCAGCCAAGATGAGCCACGAGGAGTGAACACTGAAGCTTTCTTT
>.|.|TRBJ2-3|TRBV6-6
CASSYSKALDTQYF
TGTGCCAGCAGTTACTCGAAGGCTCTAGATACGCAGTATTTT
>.|TRBD2|TRBJ2-3|TRBV11-2
CASSFNPAGGSADTQYF
TGTGCCAGCAGCTTCAATCCAGCGGGGGGGTCGGCAGATACGCAGTATTTT
>.|TRBD1|TRBJ1-2|TRBV28
CASRIPQGNYGYTF
TGTGCCAGCAGAATCCCACAGGGGAACTATGGCTACACCTTC
>.|.|TRBJ2-7|TRBV10-3
CAISESPAGEQYF
TGTGCCATCAGTGAGTCGCCGGCAGGAGAGCAGTACTTC
>.|.|TRBJ2-3|TRBV7-2
CASSSQRTSTDTQYF
TGTGCCAGCAGCTCCCAGAGGACTAGCACAGATACGCAGTATTTT
>many|TRBD2|TRBJ2-5|TRBV7-2
CASGRPGLARETQYF
TGTGCCAGTGGGCGCCCGGGACTAGCGAGGGAGACCCAGTACTTC
>.|.|TRBJ2-7|TRBV9
CASSVIRSRDGYEQYF
TGTGCCAGCAGCGTTATAAGATCCCGAGACGGCTACGAGCAGTACTTC
>.|.|TRBJ1-1|TRBV10-3
CAIRGHMNTEAFF
TGTGCCATCAGGGGACACATGAACACTGAAGCTTTCTTT
>.|TRBD1|TRBJ2-5|TRBV5-1
CASRGTGGQTQYF
TGCGCCAGCAGAGGGACAGGGGGGCAGACCCAGTACTTC
>.|.|TRBJ2-1|TRBV7-2
CASSLGGNSWETQFF
TGTGCCAGCAGCTTAGGGGGTAATTCATGGGAGACCCAGTTCTTC
>few|TRBD2|TRBJ2-7|TRBV28
CASSEVTGTIREQYF
TGTGCCAGCAGTGAAGTAACCGGGACTATTCGCGAGCAGTACTTC
>few|.|TRBJ1-1|TRBV12-3/TRBV12-4
CASLRGAANTEAFF
TGTGCCAGCCTACGGGGGGCGGCGAACACTGAAGCTTTCTTT
>.|TRBD2|TRBJ2-5|TRBV4-3
CASSQALAGGEETQYF
TGCGCCAGCAGCCAAGCCCTAGCGGGGGGAGAAGAGACCCAGTACTTC
>.|.|TRBJ2-5|TRBV20-1
CSARECGGQETQYF
TGCAGTGCTAGAGAGTGTGGCGGGCAAGAGACCCAGTACTTC
>few|.|TRBJ1-2|TRBV5-6
CASRRELGPGYGYTF
TGTGCCAGCAGGCGGGAACTGGGGCCGGGGTATGGCTACACCTTC
>.|.|TRBJ2-3|TRBV7-9
CASSATEDTQYF
TGTGCCAGCAGCGCAACAGAAGATACGCAGTATTTT
>.|.|TRBJ2-1|TRBV10-3
CAISEVGLSSYNEQFF
TGTGCCATCAGTGAAGTCGGCCTTAGCTCCTACAATGAGCAGTTCTTC
>.|TRBD2|TRBJ2-1|TRBV3-1
CASSQGRLAADKTYNEQFF
TGTGCCAGCAGCCAAGGCCGGCTAGCGGCCGACAAAACCTACAATGAGCAGTTCTTC
>.|.|TRBJ2-5|TRBV7-2
CASSLAVVETQYF
TGTGCCAGCAGCTTAGCGGTTGTAGAGACCCAGTACTTC
>.|TRBD2|TRBJ2-5|TRBV7-2
CASSLLGGGAETQYF
TGTGCCAGCAGCCTCTTGGGCGGGGGGGCGGAGACCCAGTACTTC
>.|.|TRBJ2-1|TRBV12-5
CASEREGPYNEQFF
TGTGCTAGTGAAAGGGAAGGTCCCTACAATGAGCAGTTCTTC
>once|TRBD1|TRBJ2-6|TRBV5-6
CAGSRQDRVAGANVLTF
TGTGCCGGCAGCCGCCAGGACAGGGTCGCTGGGGCCAACGTCCTGACTTTC
>many|TRBD2|TRBJ2-7|TRBV7-2
CASSSGLAGGLSYEQYF
TGTGCCAGCAGCTCAGGACTAGCGGGGGGATTGTCCTACGAGCAGTACTTC
>.|.|TRBJ2-1|TRBV7-2
CASSLATREIYNEQFF
TGTGCCAGCAGCCTAGCGACACGGGAGATATACAATGAGCAGTTCTTC
>.|TRBD2|TRBJ2-3|TRBV4-2
CASSQDRGRGVTDTQYF
TGTGCCAGCAGCCAAGATCGGGGGCGGGGGGTCACAGATACGCAGTATTTT
>few|TRBD2|TRBJ2-1|TRBV4-3
CASSRVLAGPNEQFF
TGCGCCAGCAGCCGGGTCCTAGCGGGGCCTAATGAGCAGTTCTTC
>.|.|TRBJ2-7|TRBV4-2
CASSQESGWQYF
TGTGCCAGCAGCCAAGAGTCCGGGTGGCAGTACTTC
>few|.|TRBJ2-5|TRBV12-3/TRBV12-4
CASSPLGGSQETQYF
TGTGCCAGCAGTCCCCTAGGGGGAAGCCAAGAGACCCAGTACTTC
>.|.|TRBJ2-3|TRBV2
CASIADTQYF
TGTGCCAGTATAGCGGATACGCAGTATTTT
>.|TRBD1|TRBJ2-7|TRBV29-1
CSVEAPRQGRDEQYF
TGCAGCGTTGAAGCCCCTCGACAGGGTCGGGATGAGCAGTACTTC
>many|TRBD2|TRBJ2-3|TRBV6-5
CASSYTSGSTDTQYF
TGTGCCAGCAGTTACACTAGCGGGAGCACAGATACGCAGTATTTT
>few|.|TRBJ1-1|TRBV28
CASSFPALGLAFF
TGTGCCAGCAGTTTTCCTGCATTAGGGTTAGCTTTCTTT
>.|TRBD1|TRBJ2-5|TRBV7-2
CASSPPGQVLNEQYF
TGTGCCAGCAGCCCACCGGGACAGGTCCTCAATGAGCAGTACTTC
>few|.|TRBJ2-7|TRBV20-1
CSARHGTYEQYF
TGCAGTGCTAGACATGGGACCTACGAGCAGTACTTC
>.|TRBD1|TRBJ1-5|TRBV28
CASIRTGLRNQPQHF
TGTGCCAGCATCAGGACAGGGTTAAGAAATCAGCCCCAGCATTTT
>.|.|TRBJ1-4|TRBV24-1
CAAGAPNEKLFF
TGTGCCGCAGGGGCGCCTAATGAAAAACTGTTTTTT
>few|.|TRBJ2-1|TRBV29-1
CSVGSTGSYNEQFF
TGCAGCGTGGGCAGCACCGGCTCCTACAATGAGCAGTTCTTC
>few|.|TRBJ1-2|TRBV7-9
CASSLDLTMTGYTF
TGTGCCAGCAGCTTAGACCTAACCATGACCGGCTACACCTTC